This T cell receptor beta chain was documented in a study of T cell responses to AZD1222 COVID-19 vaccine (TCRdb year 2021). For the study in its entirety: AZD1222 recipients whose second dose came at about 4 weeks and those whose second dose came at about 12 weeks were combined into one group, since spike-specific TCR depth and breadth did not differ between the two schedules. A total of about 230 trial participants underwent TCR sequencing, of whom approximately 210 received two doses of AZD1222 and 26 received two doses of the MenACWY control vaccine. Trial participants were enrolled by age into 18-55, 56-69 and 70-plus year subgroups, with roughly 160, 29 and 62 TCR-sequenced participants respectively. What the work shows at the level of the full study, not this receptor alone: Because no day 14 peak-response samples were available, the repertoires could be characterized only after the peak T cell response. Reportedly, almost half of the unique spike-specific TCRs recognized epitopes lying outside the regions that are mutated in the B.1.351 and B.1.1.7 variants. After two AZD1222 doses, both the breadth and the depth of spike-specific TCRs were significantly higher than at day 0 and than in MenACWY recipients. Participants were mostly white British and included more females than males, and it was suggested by the authors that clonal diversity may have been underestimated. CD4 TCRs associated with the vaccine covered the entire spike protein, and the dominant responses were in regions 160-218 and 743-854. In the small 56-69-year group, the increase in depth fell short of significance, most likely because of low power. Conclusions about previously exposed vaccinees were limited because only six AZD1222 recipients were SARS-CoV-2 seropositive at baseline.

The V end gives up 4 bases and the J end 4 bases, leaving 8 bases in the junction not matched to a gene. There are 15 amino acids in the CDR3, from cysteine to phenylalanine inclusive. The retained sequence is limited to the CDR3, 45 bases, with the frame set at the first base. The germline V gene (reference sequence) supplies CDR1 MNHNY and CDR2 SVGAGI. Per the publication, the time point label means: baseline before first vaccination. The vaccinee samples were drawn from two UK trials, COV001 and COV002, one of which was a single-blind randomized controlled phase 2/3 trial testing AZD1222 (ChAdOx1 nCoV-19) in healthy adults. For TCRbeta chain sequencing, PBMC samples from trial participants were taken at day 0 and at day 28 after the second dose. The CDR3 regions of human TCRbeta chains were analyzed by immunosequencing. As for the original processing: Repertoire TCRs were checked for matches against a reference library of SARS-CoV-2-specific TCRs that had been generated using the MIRA antigen-specificity platform. Breadth meant the fraction of unique TCRs that were SARS-CoV-2-associated, whereas depth meant the fraction of total T cells that were SARS-CoV-2-associated. Each spike-specific TCR was assigned to its reactive spike region and to a CD4 or CD8 class using the MIRA data. Log10-transformed breadth and depth values were compared by one-way ANOVA with Sidak's multiple comparisons tests. What TCRdb holds here is the immuneACCESS table cut down to in-frame rearrangements. Part of the clones is not present; checked against another copy, under half of the missing clones reflect an unresolved V gene, and the others are unexplained. For V, J and clone size, that table is used; D and trimming come from the DNA. The sample table records some 140,000 clones; roughly 80% of these occur just once. The ten largest clones capture approximately 4% of the sample.

With respect to this clone: No antigen is known for it. Per-base qualities were not stored, and no clone one base away is much larger.

Sequences were derived from peripheral blood, sampled on day 0 of AZD1222 vaccination. The sequence was collected from an adult in good health. This chain joins TRBV6-6 to TRBJ1-2, and 8 junctional nucleotides match TRBD1. The CDR3 in this case is CASSSSGQAFYGYTF. The DNA is TGTGCCAGCAGTTCATCGGGACAGGCTTTCTATGGCTACACCTTC.